This T cell receptor beta chain stems from a study of T cells in Graves' hyperthyroidism and ophthalmopathy. What was amplified from RNA transcripts were TCR beta CDR3 regions. The HTBI set primed first-round TCR CDR3 RT-PCR. TCRdb called the multiplex PCR reads again in MiXCR, with one record for every CDR3 protein. The sample shows approximately 690,000 distinct CDR3 sequences, roughly 20% of them seen only once. CDR1 and CDR2 from the germline V gene are MGHDK and SYGVNS. The length of the CDR3 is 13 residues. V lost 3 bases, J lost 7 bases, and 10 bases lay in between. This clonotype has a handful of counts. Ophthalmopathy cases scored 3 or more on the Clinical Activity Score and 4 or more on NOSPECS grade, with duration below 3 months.

Source material: blood. The source of this sequence is a man under 40 with Graves' ophthalmopathy. The chain couples TRBV25-1 to TRBJ2-1; tentative D call: TRBD1 (6 bases). In DNA, the CDR3 is TGTGCCAGCAGTGAGAACAGGGCGAATGAGCAGTTCTTC. Amino acids: CASSENRANEQFF. The full variable domain, its missing parts supplied by reference TRBV25-1 and TRBJ2-1, is EADIYQTPRYLVIGTGKKITLECSQTMGHDKMYWYQQDPGMELHLIHYSYGVNSTEKGDLSSESTVSRIRTEHFPLTLESARPSHTSQYLCASSENRANEQFFGPGTRLTVL.